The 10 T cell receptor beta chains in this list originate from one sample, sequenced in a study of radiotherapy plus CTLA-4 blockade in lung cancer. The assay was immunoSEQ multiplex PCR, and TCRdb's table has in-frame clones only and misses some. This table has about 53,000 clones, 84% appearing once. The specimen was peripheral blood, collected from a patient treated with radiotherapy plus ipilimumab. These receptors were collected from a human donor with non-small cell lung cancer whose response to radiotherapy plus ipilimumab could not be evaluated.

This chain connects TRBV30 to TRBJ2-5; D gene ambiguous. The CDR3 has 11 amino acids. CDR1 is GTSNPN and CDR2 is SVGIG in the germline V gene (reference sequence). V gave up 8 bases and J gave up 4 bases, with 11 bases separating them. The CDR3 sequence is CARSSGETQYF. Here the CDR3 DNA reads TGTGCCCGCTCCTCGGGAGAGACCCAGTACTTC.

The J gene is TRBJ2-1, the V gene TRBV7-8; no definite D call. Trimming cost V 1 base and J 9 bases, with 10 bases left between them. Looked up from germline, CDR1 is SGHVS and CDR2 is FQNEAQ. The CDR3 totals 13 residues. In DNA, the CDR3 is TGTGCCAGCAGCTTAGAAAGGTCGGGTGAGCAGTTCTTC. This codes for CASSLERSGEQFF.

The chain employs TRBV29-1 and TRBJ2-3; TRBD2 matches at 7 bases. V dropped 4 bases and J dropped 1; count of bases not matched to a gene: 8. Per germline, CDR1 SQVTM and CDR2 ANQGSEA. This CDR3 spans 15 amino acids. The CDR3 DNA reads TGCAGCGTTGGTCCGTCTAGCGGACGCACAGATACGCAGTATTTT. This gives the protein CSVGPSSGRTDTQYF.

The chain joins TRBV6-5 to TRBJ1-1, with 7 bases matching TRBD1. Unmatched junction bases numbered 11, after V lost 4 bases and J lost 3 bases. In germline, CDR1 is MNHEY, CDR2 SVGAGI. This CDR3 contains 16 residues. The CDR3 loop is CASSSSVDRTDTEAFF. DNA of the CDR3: TGTGCCAGCAGTTCCTCGGTGGACAGGACCGACACTGAAGCTTTCTTT.

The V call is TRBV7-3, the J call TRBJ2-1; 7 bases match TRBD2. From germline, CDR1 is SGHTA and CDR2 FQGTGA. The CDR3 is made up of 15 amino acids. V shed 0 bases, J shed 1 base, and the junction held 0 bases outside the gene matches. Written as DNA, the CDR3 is TGTGCCAGCAGCTTAACGCGGGAGTCCTACAATGAGCAGTTCTTC. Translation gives CASSLTRESYNEQFF.

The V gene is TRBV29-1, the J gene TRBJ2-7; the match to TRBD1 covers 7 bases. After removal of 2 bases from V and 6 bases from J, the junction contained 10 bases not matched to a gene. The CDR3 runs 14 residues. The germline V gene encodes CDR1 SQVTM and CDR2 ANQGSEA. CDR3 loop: CSVESKVEGAEQYF. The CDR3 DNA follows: TGCAGCGTTGAATCCAAGGTAGAGGGGGCCGAGCAGTACTTC.

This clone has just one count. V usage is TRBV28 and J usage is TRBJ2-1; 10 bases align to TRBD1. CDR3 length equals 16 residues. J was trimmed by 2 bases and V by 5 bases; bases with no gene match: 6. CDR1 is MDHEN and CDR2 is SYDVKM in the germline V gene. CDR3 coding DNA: TGTGCCAGCAGTGATGACGGGACAGGGGCCTACAATGAGCAGTTCTTC. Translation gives CASSDDGTGAYNEQFF. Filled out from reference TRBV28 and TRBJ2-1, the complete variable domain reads DVKVTQSSRYLVKRTGEKVFLECVQDMDHENMFWYRQDPGLGLRLIYFSYDVKMKEKGDIPEGYSVSREKKERFSLILESASTNQTSMYLCASSDDGTGAYNEQFFGPGTRLTVL.

The CDR3 region is CASSPLAGPMNTEAFF. CDR3 bases: TGTGCCAGCTCACCACTCGCAGGGCCAATGAACACTGAAGCTTTCTTT. The rearrangement joins TRBV18 to TRBJ1-1, with a possible D match to TRBD1 (5 bases). V was trimmed by 1 base and J by 0 bases, leaving 12 bases between them. The CDR3 consists of 16 residues. The germline gives CDR1 KGHSH, CDR2 LQKENI.

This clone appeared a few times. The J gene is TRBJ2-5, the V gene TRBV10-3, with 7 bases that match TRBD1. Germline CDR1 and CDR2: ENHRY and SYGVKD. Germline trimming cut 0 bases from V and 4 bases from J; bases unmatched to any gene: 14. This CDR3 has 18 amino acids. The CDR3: CAISESRDRGGPGETQYF. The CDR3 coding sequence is TGTGCCATCAGTGAGTCGAGGGACAGAGGGGGACCCGGAGAGACCCAGTACTTC.

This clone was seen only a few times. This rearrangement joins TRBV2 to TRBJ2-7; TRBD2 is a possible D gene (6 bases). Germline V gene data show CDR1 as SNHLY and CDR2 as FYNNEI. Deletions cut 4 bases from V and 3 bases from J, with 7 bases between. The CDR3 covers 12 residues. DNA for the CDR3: TGTGCCAGCAGTGCCGGGGGCTACGAGCAGTACTTC. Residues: CASSAGGYEQYF.